Presented here are 18 T cell receptor beta chains from one specimen sequenced in a study of cytomegalovirus exposure and HLA in healthy donors. The data were produced by immunoSEQ multiplex PCR, yet TCRdb's version contains in-frame clones alone and is incomplete. The repertoire holds 150,000 or so clones, with about 88% as singletons. Input material: PBMCs. Every receptor here comes from a young man in good health and CMV-seropositive.

The rearrangement links TRBV7-2 to TRBJ2-3; TRBD2 agrees at 11 bases. CDR1 SGHTA and CDR2 FQGNSA come from the germline V gene. The CDR3 totals 15 residues. The CDR3 reads CVSRPSGTSGHTQYF. CDR3 in DNA: TGTGTGAGTAGGCCCTCCGGGACTAGCGGACATACGCAGTATTTT. Looking up the rest from reference TRBV7-2 and TRBJ2-3 gives the full variable domain: GAGVSQSPSNKVTEKGKDVELRCDPISGHTALYWYRQSLGQGLEFLIYFQGNSAPDKSGLPSDRFSAERTGGSVSTLTIQRTQQEDSAVYLCVSRPSGTSGHTQYFGPGTRLTVL.

The chain employs TRBV10-3 and TRBJ2-3, with 12 bases identical to TRBD2. Germline-derived CDR1 and CDR2 are ENHRY and SYGVKD. V lost 2 bases and J lost 9; bases outside the gene matches: 12. The length of the CDR3 is 17 residues. The CDR3: CAISEGWASGGVDTQYF. CDR3 sequence (DNA): TGTGCCATCAGTGAGGGATGGGCTAGCGGGGGGGTGGACACGCAGTATTTT.

The V call is TRBV11-2, the J call TRBJ1-3; perhaps TRBD1 as D (5 bases). The CDR3 spans 15 residues. V was clipped by 5 bases and J by 0 bases, with 11 bases between them. Germline V lookup: CDR1 SGHAT, CDR2 FQNNGV. Here the CDR3 DNA reads TGTGCCAGCAGCCTCCACAGGAGCTCTGGAAACACCATATATTTT. This codes for CASSLHRSSGNTIYF.

V gene TRBV21-1 combines with J gene TRBJ2-1; the listed D gene, TRBD1, was not tested against the DNA. TRBV21-1 is classified as a pseudogene. The CDR3 runs 13 residues. The CDR3 protein is CASSASLQGGGFF. The CDR3 DNA reads as TGTGCCAGCAGCGCAAGCCTTCAGGGGGGTGGGTTCTTC.

This chain joins TRBV7-3 and TRBJ1-1; D ambiguous. V lost 5 bases and J 1 base, leaving 11 bases between the germline ends. Per the germline V gene, CDR1 is SGHTA and CDR2 is FQGTGA. The CDR3 has 14 amino acids. The CDR3 DNA is TGTGCCAGCAGCCTATTCCCGGGGAACACTGAAGCTTTCTTT. Protein product: CASSLFPGNTEAFF.

This chain joins TRBV7-2 and TRBJ1-2; D is undetermined. Germline CDR1 reads SGHTA; CDR2 reads FQGNSA. With 2 bases removed from V and 4 bases from J, the gap between germline ends came to 11 bases. The CDR3 runs 14 residues. In DNA form, the CDR3 reads TGTGCCAGCAGCTTATCGGTCGTCCTCTATGGCTACACCTTC. This translates into CASSLSVVLYGYTF.

The J gene is TRBJ1-2, the V gene TRBV6-6, with D unclear. Trimming took 6 bases from V and 5 from J, leaving 10 bases between them. Germline V gene sequence: CDR1 MNHNY, CDR2 SVGAGI (reference sequence). The CDR3 totals 12 residues. Here the CDR3 reads CASRDLGYGYTF. CDR3 nucleotides: TGTGCCAGCAGGGACTTGGGGTATGGCTACACCTTC.

The chain employs TRBV7-9 and TRBJ2-7, with 8 bases that match TRBD1. J gave up 3 bases and V 5 bases, and 12 bases lay outside the gene matches. CDR1 is SEHNR and CDR2 is FQNEAQ in the germline V gene (reference sequence). The CDR3 runs to 16 residues. The CDR3 coding sequence is TGTGCCAGCAGCCCCTCCTCTACAGGACAGGGCTACGAGCAGTACTTC. Amino acid sequence: CASSPSSTGQGYEQYF.

The chain employs TRBV11-2 and TRBJ2-3; TRBD2 matches at 10 bases. Germline CDR1 SGHAT, CDR2 FQNNGV. V was pared by 10 bases and J by 7 bases, with 5 bases of the junction left unmatched. The CDR3 sequence is 12 residues long. The CDR3 reads CATLAGGYTQYF. The CDR3 DNA follows: TGTGCCACCTTAGCGGGGGGTTATACGCAGTATTTT.

The chain employs TRBV7-9 and TRBJ2-5; the D gene is possibly TRBD1 (5 bases). The CDR3 sequence is 16 residues long. V was trimmed by 3 bases and J by 5 bases, leaving 19 bases between them. CDR1 is SEHNR, CDR2 FQNEAQ, per germline (reference sequence). The CDR3 DNA is TGTGCCAGCAGCTTTCCCCCTGGGGCCCTGGACGAGACCCAGTACTTC. This sequence encodes CASSFPPGALDETQYF.

V and J are TRBV5-4 and TRBJ2-1, with TRBD1 matching over 8 bases. The CDR3 contains 14 residues. Per the germline V gene, CDR1 is SGHNT and CDR2 is YYREEE (reference sequence). V lost 4 bases to trimming and J lost 7 bases; unmatched junction nucleotides: 7. The CDR3 sequence: CASSMDRVENEQFF. The DNA of the CDR3 is TGTGCCAGCAGCATGGACAGGGTTGAGAATGAGCAGTTCTTC.

The genes are TRBV19 and TRBJ1-1, with unresolved D. The CDR3 contains 15 residues. Trimming pared 6 bases from V and 0 bases from J, leaving 14 bases between. Per the germline V gene, CDR1 is LNHDA and CDR2 is SQIVND (reference sequence). The CDR3 sequence: CASRDVAGLNTEAFF. The CDR3, as DNA: TGTGCCAGTAGGGACGTCGCGGGTTTGAACACTGAAGCTTTCTTT.

This clone was counted at least ten times. V is TRBV19 and J is TRBJ2-5; 10 nucleotides match TRBD1. The J segment lost 4 bases and the V segment lost 3 bases, leaving 2 bases of the junction unmatched. The CDR3 extends over 14 amino acids. Germline V gives CDR1 LNHDA, CDR2 SQIVND (reference sequence). This CDR3 reads CASSIGQGGETQYF. The CDR3 DNA follows: TGTGCCAGTAGTATTGGACAGGGGGGAGAGACCCAGTACTTC.

The chain combines TRBV18 with TRBJ2-7; 10 bases are shared with TRBD1. The junction had 7 bases not matched to a gene; V was cut back by 3 bases and J by 2 bases. The CDR3 sequence is 16 residues long. Germline CDR1 and CDR2: KGHSH and LQKENI. CDR3 sequence: CASSPGTGQGPYEQYF. CDR3 bases: TGTGCCAGCTCACCGGGCACGGGACAGGGGCCCTACGAGCAGTACTTC.

The CDR3 sequence is CASSLGTGWNGYTF. CDR3 DNA: TGTGCCAGCAGCTTGGGGACAGGGTGGAATGGCTACACCTTC. V is TRBV5-4 and J is TRBJ1-2, with 8 bases lining up with TRBD1. The trim removed 0 bases at V and 6 bases at J, leaving 4 bases unmatched. The germline CDR1 and CDR2 sequences are SGHNT and YYREEE (reference sequence). This CDR3 region has 14 residues.

The J gene is TRBJ2-1, the V gene TRBV4-1, with TRBD2 matching 8 bases. Losses at the gene ends were 4 bases for V and 7 bases for J; bases not matched to a gene: 15. The CDR3 spans 17 residues. Germline CDR1 MGHRA, CDR2 YSYEKL. The CDR3 region is CASSPGRAAGGYNEQFF. The CDR3 nucleotides read TGCGCCAGCAGCCCGGGGCGGGCGGCGGGAGGATATAATGAGCAGTTCTTC.

V gene TRBV6-5 combines with J gene TRBJ2-4; 9 bases map to TRBD1. This CDR3 spans 15 amino acids. The germline gives CDR1 MNHEY, CDR2 SVGAGI. The V gene end was trimmed by 0 bases and the J gene end by 8 bases; junction bases not matched to a gene: 5. The CDR3 spells CASSYSEQGADIQYF. The DNA for the CDR3 is TGTGCCAGCAGTTACTCGGAACAGGGGGCGGACATTCAGTACTTC.

The chain has TRBV11-2 and TRBJ1-3; TRBD1 might be the D (6 bases). The germline gives CDR1 SGHAT, CDR2 FQNNGV. The length of the CDR3 is 15 residues. V was cut by 3 bases and J by 7 bases, with 16 bases left in between. As DNA, the CDR3 is TGTGCCAGCAGCTTGGGACAACAGGAATGGAACACCATATATTTT. This codes for CASSLGQQEWNTIYF.